A single sample is the source of the 6 T cell receptor beta chains below, sequenced in a study of T cells in Graves' hyperthyroidism and ophthalmopathy. RNA transcripts provided the source from which TCR beta CDR3 regions were amplified. The TCR CDR3 was amplified in a first-round RT-PCR using the HTBI primer set. One entry per CDR3 protein, called by TCRdb with MiXCR from the multiplex PCR reads. The data hold about 500,000 distinct CDR3 sequences, with around an eighth observed a single time. Sequencing used blood. These receptors all come from a woman aged 18-29 years with Graves' hyperthyroidism.

At least ten counts were recorded for this clonotype. J is TRBJ2-7 and V is TRBV12-3 or TRBV12-4; 13 nucleotides align to TRBD2. The trim removed 3 bases at V and 4 bases at J, leaving 9 bases unmatched. The CDR3 runs to 17 residues. CDR3 residues: CASSFTSGRAGSYEQYF. The CDR3, as DNA: TGTGCCAGCAGTTTTACTAGCGGGAGGGCCGGAAGTTACGAGCAGTACTTC.

This clonotype came up many times. V is TRBV6-1 and J is TRBJ2-7, with 7 bases lining up with TRBD2. CDR1 MNHNS and CDR2 SASEGT come from the germline V gene. CDR3 length: 15 residues. With V trimmed by 6 bases and J by 0 bases, 8 bases remained unmatched. In nucleotides, the CDR3 is TGTGCCAGCAGGTACGGTGCTAGCGGCTCCTACGAGCAGTACGTC. Translation: CASRYGASGSYEQYV.

Points on this clonotype: This may arise from a read error, as a much more abundant clone is one base away. The rearrangement links TRBV19 to TRBJ2-7, with 7 nucleotides matching TRBD1. CDR1 is LNHDA, CDR2 SQIVND, per germline (reference sequence). The CDR3 spans 15 residues. The V and J ends lost 1 base and 3 bases, in that order; junction bases with no gene match: 6. CDR3 DNA sequence: TGTGCCAGTAGTATAGCGGGACAGACCCTCTACGAGCAGTACTTC. Protein sequence: CASSIAGQTLYEQYF.

The sample holds many counts of this clonotype. V and J are TRBV3-1 and TRBJ2-3; D perhaps matches TRBD2 (6 bases). V was trimmed by 1 base and J by 2 bases, leaving 10 bases between them. This CDR3 has 15 amino acids. Germline V CDR1 and CDR2: LGHDT, YNNKEL (reference sequence). The DNA for the CDR3 is TGTGCCAGCAGCCAAGCAGGACTATACACAGATACGCAGTATTTT. Residues: CASSQAGLYTDTQYF.

V is TRBV10-3 and J is TRBJ2-2; no clear D. Germline-derived CDR1 and CDR2 are ENHRY and SYGVKD. The CDR3 consists of 16 residues. The V gene lost 0 bases and the J gene lost 4 bases, with 12 bases spanning the gap. The CDR3 DNA reads as TGTGCCATCAGTGAGTCACCGAGCATTTCCACCGGGGAGCTGTTTTTT. Its translation: CAISESPSISTGELFF.

This clonotype showed up many times. V gene TRBV3-1 combines with J gene TRBJ1-6; D is unresolved. CDR3 length: 16 amino acids. CDR1 is LGHDT and CDR2 is YNNKEL in the germline V gene (reference sequence). V lost 0 bases and J 5 bases, leaving 11 bases between the germline ends. CDR3 amino acids: CASSQERNGHNSPLHF. CDR3 coding DNA: TGTGCCAGCAGCCAAGAGAGGAATGGGCATAATTCACCCCTCCACTTT.